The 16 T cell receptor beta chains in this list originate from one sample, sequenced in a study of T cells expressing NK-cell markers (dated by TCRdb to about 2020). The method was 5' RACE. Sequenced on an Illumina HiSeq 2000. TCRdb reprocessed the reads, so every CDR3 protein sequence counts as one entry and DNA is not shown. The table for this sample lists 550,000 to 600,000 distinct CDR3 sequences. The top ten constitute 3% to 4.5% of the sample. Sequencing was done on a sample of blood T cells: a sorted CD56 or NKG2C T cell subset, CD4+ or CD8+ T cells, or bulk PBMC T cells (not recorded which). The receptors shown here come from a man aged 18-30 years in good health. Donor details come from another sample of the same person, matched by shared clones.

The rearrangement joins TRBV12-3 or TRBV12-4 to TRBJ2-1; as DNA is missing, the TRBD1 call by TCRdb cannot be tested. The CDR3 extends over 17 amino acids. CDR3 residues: CASSLTRQGGSYNEQFF.

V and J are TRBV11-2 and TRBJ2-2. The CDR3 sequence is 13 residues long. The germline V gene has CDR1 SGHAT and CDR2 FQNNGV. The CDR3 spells CASSSARAGELFF.

The CDR3: CASSVRYNEQFF. The V call is TRBV5-6, the J call TRBJ2-1. The germline CDR1 and CDR2 sequences are SGHDT and YYEEEE. This CDR3 is 12 amino acids long.

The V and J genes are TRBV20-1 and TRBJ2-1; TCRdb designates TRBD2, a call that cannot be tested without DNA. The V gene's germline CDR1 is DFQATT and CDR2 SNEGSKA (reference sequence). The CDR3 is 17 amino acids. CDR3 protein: CSASDPGGRTPHNEQFF.

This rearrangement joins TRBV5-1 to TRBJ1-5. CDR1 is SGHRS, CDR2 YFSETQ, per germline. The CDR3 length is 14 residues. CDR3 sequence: CASSFGPSAQPQHF.

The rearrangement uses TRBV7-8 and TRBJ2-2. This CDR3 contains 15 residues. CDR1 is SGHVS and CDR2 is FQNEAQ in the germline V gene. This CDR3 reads CASSYNVLVAGELFF.

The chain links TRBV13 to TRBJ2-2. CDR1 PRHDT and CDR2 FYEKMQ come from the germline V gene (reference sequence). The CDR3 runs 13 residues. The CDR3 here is CASSHRSTGELFF.

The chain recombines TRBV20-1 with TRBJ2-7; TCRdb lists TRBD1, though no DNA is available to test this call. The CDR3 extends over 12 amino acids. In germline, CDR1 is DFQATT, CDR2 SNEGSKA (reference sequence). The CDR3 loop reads CSADGTDYEQYF.

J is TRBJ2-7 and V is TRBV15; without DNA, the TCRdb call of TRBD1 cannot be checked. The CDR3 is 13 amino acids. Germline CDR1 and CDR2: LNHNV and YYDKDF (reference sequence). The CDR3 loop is CATSIQGSYEQYF.

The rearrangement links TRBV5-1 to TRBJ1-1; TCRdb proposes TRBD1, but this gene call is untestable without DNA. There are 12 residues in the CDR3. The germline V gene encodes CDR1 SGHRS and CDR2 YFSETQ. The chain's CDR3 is CASSWDRSEVFF.

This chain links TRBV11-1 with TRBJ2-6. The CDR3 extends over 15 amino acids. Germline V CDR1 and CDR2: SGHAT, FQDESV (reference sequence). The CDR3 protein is CASSPHSSGANVLTF.

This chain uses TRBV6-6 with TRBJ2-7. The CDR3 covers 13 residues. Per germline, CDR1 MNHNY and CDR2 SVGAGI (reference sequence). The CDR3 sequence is CASSYREVYEQYF.

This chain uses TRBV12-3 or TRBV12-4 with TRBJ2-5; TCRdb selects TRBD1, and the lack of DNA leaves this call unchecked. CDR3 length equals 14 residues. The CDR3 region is CASSGRDRGKTQYF.

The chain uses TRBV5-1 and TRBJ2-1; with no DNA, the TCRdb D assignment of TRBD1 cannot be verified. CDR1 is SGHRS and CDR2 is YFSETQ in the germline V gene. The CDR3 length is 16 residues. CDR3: CASSYGLRRPDNEQFF.

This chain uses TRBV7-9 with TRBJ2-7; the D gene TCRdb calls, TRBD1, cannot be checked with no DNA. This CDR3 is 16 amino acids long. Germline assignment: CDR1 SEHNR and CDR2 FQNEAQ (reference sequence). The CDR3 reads CASSSYFGTGAYEQYF.

This CDR3 reads CSVPDTGAGGEKLFF. This chain connects TRBV29-1 to TRBJ1-4; TCRdb's D gene call, TRBD1, goes unchecked for lack of DNA. This CDR3 is 15 amino acids long. CDR1 and CDR2 (germline): SQVTM, ANQGSEA. Combining the CDR3 with reference TRBV29-1 and TRBJ1-4 gives the whole variable domain SAVISQKPSRDICQRGTSLTIQCQVDSQVTMMFWYRQQPGQSLTLIATANQGSEATYESGFVIDKFPISRPNLTFSTLTVSNMSPEDSSIYLCSVPDTGAGGEKLFFGSGTQLSVL.